A selection of T cell receptor beta chains follows, all from one sample in a study of cytomegalovirus exposure and HLA in healthy donors. The method was immunoSEQ multiplex PCR; TCRdb's version includes in-frame clones alone and lacks a portion of them. The profile shows over 200,000 clones, around 86% of them singletons. Sequencing used PBMCs. These receptors all stem from a woman aged 18-29 years in good health and CMV-seropositive. The CDR3 runs from the conserved cysteine through the conserved F or W. A D gene is named only where the DNA matches it firmly. Clone size appears in some rows only: once, few, many, or a class for an expanded clone.

clone_size j_call v_call d_call cdr3_nt cdr3_aa
- TRBJ1-2 TRBV30 - TGTGCCTGGAGTCCCTCGCTCACTACATGGGAGAACTATGGCTACACCTTC CAWSPSLTTWENYGYTF
- TRBJ1-5 TRBV15 TRBD1 TGTGCCACCAGCAGGGCGGTCAGGGGGTCCAATCAGCCCCAGCATTTT CATSRAVRGSNQPQHF
- TRBJ1-2 TRBV29-1 - TGCAGCGTTTGGGGACTTATTAACTATGGCTACACCTTC CSVWGLINYGYTF
- TRBJ1-5 TRBV5-1 TRBD1 TGCGCCACCCGACAGGGACCGAGTAGCAATCAGCCCCAGCATTTT CATRQGPSSNQPQHF
- TRBJ1-1 TRBV9 - TGTGCCAGCAGCACTTTCGGGGGTACTAACACTGAAGCTTTCTTT CASSTFGGTNTEAFF
- TRBJ1-2 TRBV27 - TGTGCCAGCAGTCCCCTTTTGGGCAGGGCTAACTATGGCTACACCTTC CASSPLLGRANYGYTF
- TRBJ2-5 TRBV27 - TGTGCCAGCACCACATCAGGGCAGCTCGAGTACTTC CASTTSGQLEYF
few TRBJ1-2 TRBV4-2 TRBD1 TGTGCCAGCAGCCGGAACTGGGGGGACAGGGGTGGCTACACCTTC CASSRNWGDRGGYTF
- TRBJ1-5 TRBV30 - TGTGCCTGGAGCGAGGGGGTGCAGGGATGGCAGCCCCAGCATTTT CAWSEGVQGWQPQHF
- TRBJ1-1 TRBV30 - TGTGCCTGGAGTGCCTTAAGAGGTGCTTTCTTT CAWSALRGAFF
- TRBJ2-1 TRBV27 - TGTGCCAGCCTTGGATCCAGGAATGAGCAGTTCTTC CASLGSRNEQFF
- TRBJ2-7 TRBV27 TRBD2 TGTGCCAGCAGTTCCTCCAGCGGGAGGTACTCCTACGAGCAGTACTTC CASSSSSGRYSYEQYF
- TRBJ2-7 TRBV5-1 - TGCGCCAGCAGCCGCGGGACGGGACCGTACGTTGTGGAGCAGTACTTC CASSRGTGPYVVEQYF
- TRBJ1-2 TRBV30 - TGTGCCTGGAGAGAGGGCGGCAACTATGGCTACACCTTC CAWREGGNYGYTF
- TRBJ2-7 TRBV10-3 TRBD2 TGTGCCATCAGACCGGGACTAGCAGGTGTGTACGAGCAGTACTTC CAIRPGLAGVYEQYF
- TRBJ2-1 TRBV5-1 - TGCGCCAGCAGCTTGAGCACACAGGGTTACAATGAGCAGTTCTTC CASSLSTQGYNEQFF
- TRBJ2-1 TRBV5-1 - TGCGCCAGCAGCTTGGACGGGACCTACAATGAGCAGTTCTTC CASSLDGTYNEQFF
- TRBJ2-7 TRBV27 TRBD2 TGTGCCAGCAGTTTATACAGCGGGAGTCCCTACGAGCAGTACTTC CASSLYSGSPYEQYF
- TRBJ2-7 TRBV9 - TGTGCCAGCAGCCCCCGGGGGAACGCCTACGAGCAGTACTTC CASSPRGNAYEQYF
few TRBJ1-2 TRBV28 TRBD1 TGTGCCAGCAGTCCTCGTTACAGGGGAGGCTATGGCTACACCTTC CASSPRYRGGYGYTF
- TRBJ2-3 TRBV5-1 TRBD2 TGCGCCAGCAGCTTGGCTGCTAGCGGGAGAGGAACAGATACGCAGTATTTT CASSLAASGRGTDTQYF
- TRBJ2-2 TRBV11-3 TRBD1 TGTGCCAGCAGCCCTCAGGGGGTGGGAGCCGGGGAGCTGTTTTTT CASSPQGVGAGELFF
once TRBJ1-3 TRBV10-1 - TGCGCCAGCAGTGACTCAGGGGAAGGAACTGGAAACACCATATATTTT CASSDSGEGTGNTIYF
- TRBJ2-7 TRBV19 TRBD2 TGTGCCAGTAGTATAGACTTCAGGACTAGCGGGACGCACTACGAGCAGTACTTC CASSIDFRTSGTHYEQYF
- TRBJ1-5 TRBV5-1 TRBD1 TGCGCCAGCAGCGCGGGGACAGGGGAGGGTCAGCCCCAGCATTTT CASSAGTGEGQPQHF
- TRBJ2-1 TRBV19 - TGTGCCAGTAGCGGGGACAGCCGAGCGGGAGCGGTTTCCTACAATGAGCAGTTCTTC CASSGDSRAGAVSYNEQFF
few TRBJ2-2 TRBV30 - TGTGCCTGGAGCGCGACACTGAACACCGGGGAGCTGTTTTTT CAWSATLNTGELFF
- TRBJ1-1 TRBV11-1 - TGTGCCAGCAGCTCGCGGAGGGGGGGAACTGAAGCTTTCTTT CASSSRRGGTEAFF
- TRBJ1-1 TRBV6-1 - TGTGCCAGCAGGGCGATAGGGAGGAACACTGAAGCTTTCTTT CASRAIGRNTEAFF
- TRBJ2-7 TRBV28 TRBD1 TGTGCCAGCATCCCCCGAAGGGGGACAGGCCAATACGAGCAGTACTTC CASIPRRGTGQYEQYF
few TRBJ2-7 TRBV18 TRBD1 TGTGCCAGCTCTCCCCTTGACAGGGGCGACGAGCAGTACTTC CASSPLDRGDEQYF
few TRBJ2-7 TRBV11-2 TRBD2 TGTGCCAGCAGCTTAGATCGTGGCGGGGGAAGGGAGCAGTACTTC CASSLDRGGGREQYF
- TRBJ2-1 TRBV7-8 TRBD2 TGTGCCAGCAGCTTAGAAATAGCGGGAGCCCAGCAGTTCTTC CASSLEIAGAQQFF
- TRBJ2-3 TRBV14 TRBD1 TGTGCCAGCAGCCAGGGACAGGGAATGCGGGATACGCAGTATTTT CASSQGQGMRDTQYF
- TRBJ2-7 TRBV19 - TGTGCCAGTAGAGTGCGGGACAGCGCCTACGAGCAGTACTTC CASRVRDSAYEQYF
- TRBJ2-5 TRBV6-1 TRBD2 TGTGCCAGCAGGGCTGTGGCTAGCGGCCAAGAGACCCAGTACTTC CASRAVASGQETQYF
- TRBJ1-1 TRBV30 - TGTGCCTGGACTTTTAACACTGAAGCTTTCTTT CAWTFNTEAFF
- TRBJ2-2 TRBV28 - TGTGCCAGCAGTTTATCGGGAACCGGGGAGCTGTTTTTT CASSLSGTGELFF
- TRBJ2-2 TRBV10-2 - TGCGCCAGCCTCAGACTAGGGACCTTGAGGGACACCGGGGAGCTGTTTTTT CASLRLGTLRDTGELFF
- TRBJ2-1 TRBV4-2 - TGTGCCAGCAGCCTTGCTAGCGAGCCGTACAATGAGCAGTTCTTC CASSLASEPYNEQFF
- TRBJ2-2 TRBV28 TRBD1 TGTGCCAGCCTACAGGGGATGATAAACACCGGGGAGCTGTTTTTT CASLQGMINTGELFF
- TRBJ2-6 TRBV5-1 - TGCGCCAGCAGCTTGTCTGCAGGGACATCTTCTGGGGCCAACGTCCTGACTTTC CASSLSAGTSSGANVLTF